This is a list of T cell receptor beta chains from one sample in a study of blood T cells in healthy people across ages. TCRdb fed the 5' RACE reads into MiXCR, producing one record per CDR3 protein. The sample includes hundreds of thousands of distinct CDR3 sequences, 58% of them seen just once. The sample was blood. Receptor source: a man aged 30-40 years in good health. The CDR3 runs from the conserved cysteine through the conserved F or W. Each record gives: CDR3 length, clone size, V gene, J gene, D gene, CDR3 protein, CDR3 DNA. The D gene is left open where the match is weak. Clone size, where shown, is once, few, many, or a class for clones that have expanded.

>19|-|TRBV5-6|TRBJ2-6|-
CASSLIGTATLSGANVLTF
TGTGCCAGCAGCTTGATCGGGACGGCGACTCTCTCTGGGGCCAACGTCCTGACTTTC
>15|few|TRBV11-2|TRBJ2-6|-
CASNLRGGGANVLTF
TGTGCCAGCAACCTGAGGGGTGGTGGGGCCAACGTCCTGACTTTC
>14|-|TRBV20-1|TRBJ1-5|TRBD1
CSASGQGADQPQHF
TGCAGTGCGTCGGGACAGGGGGCAGATCAGCCCCAGCATTTT
>16|-|TRBV19|TRBJ2-1|TRBD2
CASSKIAGYSYNEQFF
TGTGCCAGTAGTAAGATAGCGGGGTACTCCTACAATGAGCAGTTCTTC
>15|once|TRBV3-1|TRBJ2-5|TRBD1
CASSRLRGREETQYF
TGTGCCAGCAGCCGCCTCAGGGGGCGCGAAGAGACCCAGTACTTC
>14|-|TRBV28|TRBJ2-7|TRBD1
CASSGTESYNEQYF
TGTGCCAGCAGCGGGACAGAATCTTACAATGAGCAGTACTTC
>14|few|TRBV29-1|TRBJ2-1|TRBD1
CSVEGLDRGGEQFF
TGCAGCGTTGAAGGGCTGGACAGGGGGGGCGAGCAGTTCTTC
>15|few|TRBV28|TRBJ1-5|-
CASSSRGGGNQPQHF
TGTGCCAGCAGTTCCCGAGGAGGCGGCAATCAGCCCCAGCATTTT
>13|-|TRBV6-1|TRBJ1-1|TRBD1
CASRVTGDTEAFF
TGTGCCAGCAGGGTAACAGGGGACACTGAAGCTTTCTTT
>14|few|TRBV20-1|TRBJ1-1|-
CSAREGRSNTEAFF
TGCAGTGCTAGAGAGGGCAGGTCTAACACTGAAGCTTTCTTT
>11|once|TRBV2|TRBJ1-1|-
CASRIGVRAFF
TGTGCCAGCAGGATCGGAGTAAGGGCTTTCTTT
>19|-|TRBV28|TRBJ2-5|TRBD2
CASSSAEGLAGGLQETQYF
TGTGCCAGCAGTTCTGCGGAAGGACTAGCGGGAGGCCTCCAAGAGACCCAGTACTTC
>12|many|TRBV11-2|TRBJ2-3|-
CASSGAGDTQYF
TGTGCCAGCAGCGGCGCGGGAGATACGCAGTATTTT
>14|-|TRBV18|TRBJ2-5|-
CASSPPGQQETQYF
TGTGCCAGCAGTCCCCCCGGGCAGCAAGAGACCCAGTACTTC
>11|-|TRBV6-2/TRBV6-3|TRBJ2-1|-
CAAGYDNEQFF
TGTGCCGCTGGGTATGACAATGAGCAGTTCTTC
>13|-|TRBV28|TRBJ1-1|-
CASSKLTKDRAFF
TGTGCCAGCAGCAAACTTACTAAAGATCGAGCTTTCTTT
>16|-|TRBV9|TRBJ2-7|TRBD2
CASSVGSSGAGYEQYF
TGTGCCAGCAGCGTAGGCTCCAGCGGGGCTGGCTACGAGCAGTACTTC
>13|few|TRBV20-1|TRBJ1-1|TRBD1
CSALTGKEPEAFF
TGCAGTGCATTGACAGGGAAGGAGCCTGAAGCTTTCTTT
>13|-|TRBV9|TRBJ2-7|-
CASSRDVGYEQYF
TGTGCCAGCAGCCGGGACGTTGGCTACGAGCAGTACTTC
>15|-|TRBV7-9|TRBJ2-7|TRBD2
CASSLLAGGRHEQYF
TGTGCCAGCAGCTTATTAGCGGGAGGCCGACATGAGCAGTACTTC
>14|-|TRBV9|TRBJ2-1|-
CASSVGGARQGQFF
TGTGCCAGCAGCGTGGGGGGGGCTCGGCAGGGGCAGTTCTTC
>14|-|TRBV20-1|TRBJ2-7|TRBD2
CSATGLESSYEQYF
TGCAGTGCTACCGGACTAGAAAGCTCCTACGAGCAGTACTTC
>17|-|TRBV20-1|TRBJ2-7|-
CSARDFRGSGRGYEQYF
TGCAGTGCTAGAGATTTTAGGGGAAGCGGCCGGGGCTACGAGCAGTACTTC
>16|-|TRBV7-2|TRBJ2-1|-
CASSLGHTITGTREFF
TGTGCCAGCAGCTTAGGTCACACGATAACCGGGACACGGGAGTTCTTC
>13|few|TRBV27|TRBJ2-7|TRBD2
CASSYGLVGEQYF
TGTGCCAGCAGCTATGGACTAGTCGGCGAGCAGTACTTC
>16|once|TRBV6-2/TRBV6-3|TRBJ2-3|-
CASSYKGPASGSTQYF
TGTGCCAGCAGTTACAAGGGTCCGGCTTCGGGGAGTACGCAGTATTTT
>16|-|TRBV5-1|TRBJ2-5|TRBD2
CASSVQLAGDGNEQYF
TGCGCCAGCAGCGTTCAACTAGCGGGAGATGGTAATGAGCAGTACTTC
>11|many|TRBV4-2|TRBJ2-1|TRBD1
CASRQGVEQFF
TGTGCCAGCAGGCAGGGGGTTGAGCAGTTCTTC
>16|-|TRBV28|TRBJ2-7|TRBD1
CASSPITGQGNYEQYF
TGTGCCAGCAGCCCGATTACGGGACAGGGTAATTACGAGCAGTACTTC
>15|-|TRBV6-4|TRBJ1-1|TRBD1
CASSAPGQTATEAFF
TGTGCCAGCAGTGCCCCGGGACAGACGGCCACTGAAGCTTTCTTT
>13|once|TRBV2|TRBJ1-2|-
CASSEVPAGGYTF
TGTGCCAGCAGTGAAGTACCAGCGGGTGGCTACACCTTC
>15|-|TRBV3-1|TRBJ2-1|TRBD2
CAGSQGLAEKNEQFF
TGTGCCGGCAGCCAGGGACTAGCGGAAAAGAATGAGCAGTTCTTC
>14|-|TRBV11-2|TRBJ1-4|-
CASSLGGMGEKLFF
TGTGCCAGCAGCTTGGGGGGGATGGGTGAAAAACTGTTTTTT